These 20 T cell receptor beta chains came from one sample sequenced in a study of cytomegalovirus exposure and HLA in healthy donors. The PCR used 60 Vbeta and 13 Jbeta primers. TCRdb's table, derived via immunoSEQ multiplex PCR, lists solely in-frame clones and lacks some. Found here are some 130,000 clones, about three quarters of them singletons; the top ten hold over 1%. Sequences were obtained from PBMCs. The receptors come from a human donor in good health.

V and J are TRBV5-6 and TRBJ1-4; D call uncertain. Germline values: CDR1 SGHDT, CDR2 YYEEEE. The CDR3 is made up of 16 amino acids. Trimming took off 0 bases at V and 3 bases at J, with 12 bases between the two ends. The CDR3 nucleotides read TGTGCCAGCAGCTTGGCCACGGGGATCGCTAATGAAAAACTGTTTTTT. Translated, it gives CASSLATGIANEKLFF.

The rearrangement links TRBV15 to TRBJ2-4; 8 bases are shared with TRBD1. J was trimmed by 8 bases and V by 3 bases; bases with no gene match: 6. The germline V gene has CDR1 LNHNV and CDR2 YYDKDF (reference sequence). This CDR3 has 14 residues. CDR3 nucleotides: TGTGCCACCAGCAGTGCTACCAGGGGGCACATTCAGTACTTC. This translates into CATSSATRGHIQYF.

The V call is TRBV9, the J call TRBJ1-2; the match to TRBD1 covers 10 bases. CDR1 and CDR2 (germline): SGDLS, YYNGEE. The CDR3 runs to 15 residues. V was pared by 4 bases and J by 7 bases, with 10 bases of the junction left unmatched. CDR3 DNA sequence: TGTGCCAGCAGCCTCTCCGGGACAGGGGATTTTGGCTACACCTTC. It encodes CASSLSGTGDFGYTF.

The chain employs TRBV5-1 and TRBJ2-2, with 7 bases matching TRBD1. Trimming cost V 3 bases and J 10 bases; bases outside gene matches: 12. The CDR3 is made up of 15 amino acids. Germline CDR1 SGHRS, CDR2 YFSETQ. CDR3 protein: CASSSRPGTGEELFF. DNA for the CDR3: TGCGCCAGCAGCTCGAGACCGGGTACAGGGGAGGAGCTGTTTTTT.

This clone was seen more than once but under ten times. This chain joins TRBV29-1 and TRBJ1-1, with TRBD1 matching 9 bases. V lost 6 bases and J lost 4; bases outside the gene matches: 12. CDR1 is SQVTM, CDR2 ANQGSEA, per germline. The CDR3 is 15 amino acids. The CDR3 sequence: CSVGQGGLFGTEAFF. The CDR3, as DNA: TGCAGCGTGGGACAGGGTGGGCTGTTTGGCACTGAAGCTTTCTTT.

This chain uses TRBV5-8 with TRBJ2-7; 7 bases align to TRBD1. CDR1 and CDR2 (germline): SGHTS, YDEGEE. CDR3 size: 15 residues. Losses at the gene ends were 3 bases for V and 5 bases for J; bases not matched to a gene: 11. The CDR3 region is CASSYVRGLSHEQYF. In DNA form, the CDR3 reads TGTGCCAGCAGCTACGTGAGGGGGCTCTCTCACGAGCAGTACTTC.

Remarks on this clone: The sample contains more than one DNA sequence encoding this CDR3. The V call is TRBV5-1, the J call TRBJ1-2; weak D call: TRBD1 (5 bases). Germline V gives CDR1 SGHRS, CDR2 YFSETQ. V dropped 4 bases and J dropped 4 bases, with 11 bases sitting between them. The CDR3 consists of 13 residues. DNA for the CDR3: TGCGCCAGCAGCCTCTCAGACAGCTATGGCTACACCTTC. Encoded protein: CASSLSDSYGYTF.

This rearrangement joins TRBV7-9 to TRBJ2-7; D perhaps matches TRBD2 (5 bases). This CDR3 spans 13 amino acids. Germline V gives CDR1 SEHNR, CDR2 FQNEAQ (reference sequence). The V end was cut by 1 base, the J end by 6 bases, with 10 bases between. The CDR3 DNA sequence: TGTGCCAGCAGCTTAGGGGGAGCCCTCGAGCAGTACTTC. Translated, it gives CASSLGGALEQYF.

The rearrangement joins TRBV5-1 to TRBJ2-7; a possible D gene is TRBD2 (6 bases). The V end lost 4 bases, the J end lost 3 bases, and 11 bases lay between the germline ends. This CDR3 comprises 13 residues. Germline loops: CDR1 SGHRS, CDR2 YFSETQ. The CDR3, as DNA: TGCGCCAGCAGCCTCCCGGGAGACTACGAGCAGTACTTC. This translates into CASSLPGDYEQYF.

V and J are TRBV21-1 and TRBJ1-2; the DNA was not used to check the table's D call, TRBD1. TRBV21-1 is noted as a pseudogene. The CDR3 spans 13 residues. The CDR3: CASSRTTGHGYTF. The CDR3 nucleotides read TGTGCCAGCAGCCGCACGACAGGGCATGGCTACACCTTC.

This chain joins TRBV4-1 and TRBJ1-1; possibly TRBD1 for D (6 bases). The CDR3 has 14 amino acids. Germline loops: CDR1 MGHRA, CDR2 YSYEKL. V was cut by 3 bases and J by 1 base, with 9 bases left in between. CDR3: CASSHSGENTEAFF. In DNA, the CDR3 is TGCGCCAGCAGCCATTCAGGGGAGAACACTGAAGCTTTCTTT.

The table lists this clone with a few counts. This chain joins TRBV6-1 and TRBJ1-4; no firm D call. The CDR3 extends over 13 amino acids. Germline V gene sequence: CDR1 MNHNS, CDR2 SASEGT. Trimming took off 7 bases at V and 8 bases at J, with 14 bases between the two ends. In nucleotides, the CDR3 is TGTGCCAGCATTGGCCGATTCGGGGAAAAACTGTTTTTT. Its protein is CASIGRFGEKLFF.

In its sample, this clone was seen a few times. The chain couples TRBV5-6 to TRBJ1-2; TRBD1 matches at 9 bases. This CDR3 spans 17 amino acids. The ends lost 6 bases at V and 1 base at J; junction bases unmatched: 13. Germline CDR1 reads SGHDT; CDR2 reads YYEEEE. The CDR3, as DNA: TGTGCCAGCAACACTGGGGACAGGGTGTGGGGTAACTATGGCTACACCTTC. Amino acids: CASNTGDRVWGNYGYTF.

The genes are TRBV19 and TRBJ2-1, with no clear D. The CDR3 is 16 amino acids. The V end lost 3 bases, the J end lost 8 bases, and 20 bases lay between the germline ends. CDR1 is LNHDA and CDR2 is SQIVND in the germline V gene (reference sequence). The CDR3 is CASSIEKIPPLDEQFF. CDR3 sequence (DNA): TGTGCCAGTAGTATCGAGAAGATTCCTCCTCTCGATGAGCAGTTCTTC.

This chain joins TRBV13 and TRBJ2-5, with TRBD2 identical over 9 bases. The trim removed 3 bases at V and 1 base at J, leaving 6 bases unmatched. Looked up from germline, CDR1 is PRHDT and CDR2 is FYEKMQ (reference sequence). This CDR3 comprises 16 residues. The CDR3 here is CASSFFGGGAQETQYF. Here the CDR3 DNA reads TGTGCCAGCAGCTTTTTTGGCGGGGGGGCCCAAGAGACCCAGTACTTC.

V is TRBV19 and J is TRBJ2-2; 9 positions match TRBD2. Germline V CDR1 and CDR2: LNHDA, SQIVND (reference sequence). V lost 3 bases, J lost 1 base, and 12 bases stayed unmatched. The CDR3 runs 19 residues. The CDR3 DNA reads TGTGCCAGTAGTATTCTCCGCTCCCGCGGGGGGGGGAACACCGGGGAGCTGTTTTTT. It specifies CASSILRSRGGGNTGELFF.

This chain links TRBV4-3 with TRBJ1-6; the D is unclear. Deletions cut 0 bases from V and 7 bases from J, with 10 bases between. The CDR3 runs 15 residues. CDR1 is LGHNA and CDR2 is YSLEER in the germline V gene. This CDR3 is CASSQEPGGNSPLHF. CDR3 in DNA: TGCGCCAGCAGCCAAGAACCAGGCGGGAATTCACCCCTCCACTTT.

This chain links TRBV20-1 with TRBJ2-1; D ambiguous. Per the germline V gene, CDR1 is DFQATT and CDR2 is SNEGSKA (reference sequence). V was shortened by 4 bases and J by 9 bases, with 10 bases between the two germline ends. The CDR3 totals 11 residues. Here the CDR3 DNA reads TGCAGTGCTATGAGGTGGAGTGAGCAGTTCTTC. This sequence encodes CSAMRWSEQFF.

This chain connects TRBV6-4 to TRBJ2-3; TRBD1 might be the D (5 bases). The CDR3 length is 16 residues. V was pared by 0 bases and J by 7 bases, with 17 bases between. Germline CDR1 is MRHNA and CDR2 is SNTAGT. As DNA, the CDR3 is TGTGCCAGCAGTGACTCGACCAGGGTGAGGATTTATACGCAGTATTTT. Its translation is CASSDSTRVRIYTQYF.

Only a few counts were recorded for this clone. The chain couples TRBV5-1 to TRBJ2-1; 11 bases align to TRBD1. The CDR3 totals 13 residues. Losses at the gene ends were 4 bases for V and 8 bases for J; bases not matched to a gene: 2. Germline CDR1 SGHRS, CDR2 YFSETQ. CDR3 amino acids: CASSMDRGHEQFF. The CDR3 DNA sequence: TGCGCCAGCAGCATGGACAGGGGGCATGAGCAGTTCTTC.